The text below deals with one T cell receptor (beta chain). A second roughly 6 to 12 cycle PCR used barcoded and J-beta primers. MiXCR, run by TCRdb on the 5' RACE reads, gives a single entry per CDR3 protein. In the table there are around 800,000 distinct CDR3 sequences, about 26% of which are singletons. The sample originates from a study of blood T cells in healthy people across ages. V was shortened by 7 bases and J by 8 bases, with 20 bases between the two germline ends. The CDR3 is made up of 14 amino acids. Germline CDR1 is SQVTM and CDR2 is ANQGSEA. Separately, the same data were catalogued under a study of T cells of mothers and their children.

The receptor was derived from a boy younger than 18 in good health. The chain employs TRBV29-1 and TRBJ1-4; no reliable D call. Sequencing used blood. In DNA, the CDR3 is TGCAGCGCGGACGCCGACGGGCGGAAGGAAAAACTGTTTTTT. This codes for CSADADGRKEKLFF.